The 30 T cell receptor beta chains in this list originate from one sample, sequenced in a study of blood T cell repertoires in COVID-19. Sequencing was performed with immunoSEQ multiplex PCR; in TCRdb, only in-frame clones are kept and a portion is missing. The sample comprises about 200,000 clones, 70% to 85% of which are singletons, and 5.2% rests with the top ten. Sample: PBMCs or T cells enriched from blood (not recorded which). Receptor source: a woman aged 60-75 years with acute COVID-19.

This clone was seen only once. The gene calls are TRBV6-2 or TRBV6-3 and TRBJ1-5; D is unclear. This CDR3 has 13 residues. Trimming took off 2 bases at V and 7 bases at J, with 9 bases between the two ends. Germline V CDR1 and CDR2: MNHEY, SVGEGT. The CDR3 here is CASSYGPRQPQHF. The CDR3 nucleotides read TGTGCCAGCAGTTACGGGCCGAGACAGCCCCAGCATTTT.

The chain joins TRBV7-2 to TRBJ2-1; TRBD1 might be the D (5 bases). The V end was cut by 5 bases, the J end by 10 bases, with 9 bases between. The germline V gene encodes CDR1 SGHTA and CDR2 FQGNSA. The CDR3 consists of 11 residues. CDR3 sequence: CASSPQGEQFF. CDR3 nucleotides: TGTGCCAGCAGCCCTCAGGGCGAGCAGTTCTTC.

The chain joins TRBV5-1 to TRBJ1-2; 9 bases line up with TRBD1. This CDR3 is built from 14 residues. Germline lookup yields CDR1 SGHRS and CDR2 YFSETQ. V was clipped by 6 bases and J by 6 bases; unmatched bases: 9. The CDR3: CASKLNTGGDGYTF. The CDR3 DNA follows: TGCGCCAGCAAACTTAATACAGGGGGCGATGGCTACACCTTC. Supplemented by reference TRBV5-1 and TRBJ1-2, the full variable domain reads KAGVTQTPRYLIKTRGQQVTLSCSPISGHRSVSWYQQTPGQGLQFLFEYFSETQRNKGNFPGRFSGRQFSNSRSEMNVSTLELGDSALYLCASKLNTGGDGYTFGSGTRLTVV.

V gene TRBV7-9 combines with J gene TRBJ2-2; TRBD1 aligns across 7 bases. The CDR3 loop spans 17 amino acids. With 5 bases clipped from V and 2 bases from J, the junction kept 11 bases outside the gene matches. CDR1 SEHNR and CDR2 FQNEAQ come from the germline V gene (reference sequence). CDR3 nucleotides: TGTGCCAGCAGCGCGCTCACAGGGGCGTTAAACACCGGGGAGCTGTTTTTT. It yields the protein CASSALTGALNTGELFF.

This clone has just a few counts. The chain couples TRBV18 to TRBJ1-2, with 7 positions matching TRBD1. The CDR3 loop spans 17 amino acids. With V trimmed by 3 bases and J by 0 bases, 10 bases remained unmatched. Per germline, CDR1 KGHSH and CDR2 LQKENI. The CDR3 loop is CASSPRVGTDSNYGYTF. The CDR3 DNA reads as TGTGCCAGCTCACCGCGAGTTGGGACAGATTCTAACTATGGCTACACCTTC.

Here the CDR3 reads CASSHGTVETQYF. The CDR3 DNA sequence: TGCGCCAGCAGCCACGGGACAGTTGAGACCCAGTACTTC. The V and J genes are TRBV5-1 and TRBJ2-5; 7 bases are shared with TRBD1. The CDR3 is 13 amino acids. Trimming took 4 bases from V and 5 from J; bases not matched to a gene: 5. Per germline, CDR1 SGHRS and CDR2 YFSETQ.

V and J are TRBV7-2 and TRBJ2-3, with 12 bases lining up with TRBD2. The CDR3 is 15 amino acids. CDR1 is SGHTA and CDR2 is FQGNSA in the germline V gene. J was trimmed by 4 bases and V by 1 base; bases with no gene match: 0. The CDR3 loop is CASSLGLAGADTQYF. CDR3 coding DNA: TGTGCCAGCAGCTTAGGACTAGCGGGAGCAGATACGCAGTATTTT. The whole variable domain, remainder taken from reference TRBV7-2 and TRBJ2-3, is GAGVSQSPSNKVTEKGKDVELRCDPISGHTALYWYRQSLGQGLEFLIYFQGNSAPDKSGLPSDRFSAERTGGSVSTLTIQRTQQEDSAVYLCASSLGLAGADTQYFGPGTRLTVL.

The chain combines TRBV28 with TRBJ2-5, with D possibly TRBD1 on 6 matching bases. V lost 5 bases, J lost 5 bases, and 27 bases lay in between. The CDR3 totals 18 residues. CDR1 and CDR2 (germline): MDHEN, SYDVKM. CDR3 in amino acids: CASSPDPLGTYSLETQYF. CDR3 sequence (DNA): TGTGCCAGCAGTCCGGATCCCTTAGGGACATACTCTCTGGAGACCCAGTACTTC.

This clone appeared a single time. The chain carries TRBV5-6 and TRBJ2-5; no clear D. The germline V gene has CDR1 SGHDT and CDR2 YYEEEE. This CDR3 comprises 14 residues. V was pared by 5 bases and J by 5 bases, with 16 bases between. Here the CDR3 DNA reads TGTGCCAGCAGAGACCCGACCGCAGGCGAGACCCAGTACTTC. It yields the protein CASRDPTAGETQYF.

The chain has TRBV5-1 and TRBJ1-1; TRBD1 might be the D (5 bases). This CDR3 spans 14 amino acids. Germline assignment: CDR1 SGHRS and CDR2 YFSETQ. The V gene lost 4 bases and the J gene lost 3 bases, with 13 bases spanning the gap. The CDR3 region is CASSLTGLDTEAFF. In nucleotides, the CDR3 is TGCGCCAGCAGCCTTACAGGTTTGGACACTGAAGCTTTCTTT.

The chain combines TRBV7-9 with TRBJ1-3, with a tentative D call TRBD1 (6 bases). In germline, CDR1 is SEHNR, CDR2 FQNEAQ (reference sequence). The CDR3 runs 18 residues. Trimming pared 1 base from V and 2 bases from J, leaving 18 bases between. The CDR3 DNA follows: TGTGCCAGCAGCTTAGGGGGCACCATAAGGGGGACTGGAAACACCATATATTTT. Translated, it gives CASSLGGTIRGTGNTIYF.

This clone is a singleton in its sample. The rearrangement uses TRBV25-1 and TRBJ2-1, with 10 bases aligning to TRBD2. CDR3 size: 15 residues. V trimming: 1 base; J trimming: 5 bases; junction bases outside the gene matches: 2. Germline values: CDR1 MGHDK, CDR2 SYGVNS. The CDR3: CASSELLAGNNEQFF. CDR3 bases: TGTGCCAGCAGTGAATTACTAGCGGGAAACAATGAGCAGTTCTTC. The entire variable domain, with the rest obtained from reference TRBV25-1 and TRBJ2-1, is as follows: EADIYQTPRYLVIGTGKKITLECSQTMGHDKMYWYQQDPGMELHLIHYSYGVNSTEKGDLSSESTVSRIRTEHFPLTLESARPSHTSQYLCASSELLAGNNEQFFGPGTRLTVL.

This clone was observed once. V gene TRBV7-2 combines with J gene TRBJ2-4, with D possibly being TRBD1 (5 bases). The V end was cut by 5 bases, the J end by 9 bases, with 17 bases between. Looked up from germline, CDR1 is SGHTA and CDR2 is FQGNSA. This CDR3 spans 14 amino acids. CDR3: CASSDRQGWGIQYF. The CDR3 nucleotides read TGTGCCAGCAGCGACCGGCAGGGTTGGGGCATTCAGTACTTC.

This clone was detected once. V usage is TRBV7-7 and J usage is TRBJ2-3; 12 bases agree with TRBD2. Germline V lookup: CDR1 SSHAT, CDR2 FNYEAQ (reference sequence). The CDR3 runs to 18 residues. J was trimmed by 2 bases and V by 5 bases; bases with no gene match: 11. CDR3 sequence reads: CASSRGSGLAGYTDTQYF. DNA for the CDR3: TGTGCCAGCAGCCGAGGGAGTGGACTAGCGGGATACACAGATACGCAGTATTTT.

The chain employs TRBV9 and TRBJ2-3; D perhaps matches TRBD1 (6 bases). The CDR3 extends over 18 amino acids. The germline gives CDR1 SGDLS, CDR2 YYNGEE. V was cut by 0 bases and J by 5 bases, with 22 bases left in between. The CDR3 DNA sequence: TGTGCCAGCAGCGTAGCCCGTTCGGGCAGGGGTTACCTAGATACGCAGTATTTT. Translated, it gives CASSVARSGRGYLDTQYF.

The V call is TRBV3-1 (or the pseudogene TRBV3-2), the J call TRBJ1-5, with D possibly being TRBD1 (5 bases). V was pared by 0 bases and J by 7 bases, with 7 bases between. This CDR3 is built from 13 residues. Per germline, CDR1 LGHDT and CDR2 YNNKEL (reference sequence). CDR3 region: CASSQDRAQPQHF. The CDR3 DNA reads as TGTGCCAGCAGCCAAGACAGGGCGCAGCCCCAGCATTTT.

The J gene is TRBJ1-1, the V gene TRBV28; tentative D call: TRBD1 (6 bases). V was shortened by 5 bases and J by 3 bases, with 10 bases between the two germline ends. In germline, CDR1 is MDHEN, CDR2 SYDVKM. This CDR3 spans 13 amino acids. CDR3 residues: CASSPNRDTEAFF. The CDR3 coding sequence is TGTGCCAGCAGTCCTAACAGGGACACTGAAGCTTTCTTT. Full variable domain (outside the CDR3, taken from reference TRBV28 and TRBJ1-1): DVKVTQSSRYLVKRTGEKVFLECVQDMDHENMFWYRQDPGLGLRLIYFSYDVKMKEKGDIPEGYSVSREKKERFSLILESASTNQTSMYLCASSPNRDTEAFFGQGTRLTVV.

This clone was seen only a few times. This chain connects TRBV3-1 (or the pseudogene TRBV3-2) to TRBJ2-1, with TRBD2 matching 8 bases. CDR1 and CDR2 (germline): LGHDT, YNNKEL (reference sequence). This CDR3 is built from 17 residues. The J segment lost 2 bases and the V segment lost 5 bases, leaving 11 bases of the junction unmatched. The CDR3 sequence is CASSNGNAGGTYNEQFF. The CDR3 nucleotides are TGTGCCAGCAGCAACGGGAACGCGGGGGGTACCTACAATGAGCAGTTCTTC.

The chain combines TRBV28 with TRBJ1-5; TRBD1 is a possible D gene (6 bases). Germline CDR1 is MDHEN and CDR2 is SYDVKM. The CDR3 runs 13 residues. V was clipped by 6 bases and J by 4 bases, with 10 bases between them. CDR3 DNA: TGTGCCAGCAGCCGCAGGGGAAATCAGCCCCAGCATTTT. This translates into CASSRRGNQPQHF.

The CDR3, as DNA: TGTGCCAGCAGCTTGGGGAGGGCTGCCTACGAGCAGTACTTC. Amino acids: CASSLGRAAYEQYF. The chain joins TRBV5-6 to TRBJ2-7; TRBD2 might be the D (6 bases). V dropped 0 bases and J dropped 2 bases, with 9 bases sitting between them. The CDR3 is 14 amino acids. CDR1 is SGHDT, CDR2 YYEEEE, per germline.

V is TRBV7-9 and J is TRBJ2-1; no definite D call. The ends were cut back, 11 bases at V and 4 bases at J, with 12 bases in the middle. This CDR3 is 12 amino acids long. The germline V gene has CDR1 SEHNR and CDR2 FQNEAQ (reference sequence). The CDR3 loop reads CAAGSLYNEQFF. In nucleotides, the CDR3 is TGTGCCGCTGGTAGCCTTTACAATGAGCAGTTCTTC. The whole variable domain, filled in from reference TRBV7-9 and TRBJ2-1, reads DTGVSQNPRHKITKRGQNVTFRCDPISEHNRLYWYRQTLGQGPEFLTYFQNEAQLEKSRLLSDRFSAERPKGSFSTLEIQRTEQGDSAMYLCAAGSLYNEQFFGPGTRLTVL.

The gene calls are TRBV18 and TRBJ1-3, with D possibly being TRBD1 (5 bases). In germline, CDR1 is KGHSH, CDR2 LQKENI. Trimming stripped 3 bases from V and 0 bases from J, with 12 bases between. The length of the CDR3 is 16 residues. This CDR3 reads CASSPRGVLSGNTIYF. The CDR3, as DNA: TGTGCCAGCTCACCTCGGGGGGTCCTCTCTGGAAACACCATATATTTT.

The chain is built from TRBV28 and TRBJ2-7; D unclear. V lost 2 bases and J 5 bases, leaving 13 bases between the germline ends. Per germline, CDR1 MDHEN and CDR2 SYDVKM. This CDR3 comprises 14 residues. The CDR3 DNA follows: TGTGCCAGCAGTTTAGGGCCCCCTTTTCACGAGCAGTACGTC. Translation gives CASSLGPPFHEQYV.

This clone was picked up a small number of times. V gene TRBV18 combines with J gene TRBJ1-6; the D gene is possibly TRBD1 (6 bases). The V end lost 0 bases, the J end lost 8 bases, and 11 bases lay between the germline ends. Germline V gene lookup returns CDR1 KGHSH and CDR2 LQKENI. This CDR3 contains 15 residues. CDR3 in DNA: TGTGCCAGCTCACCACCACAGGGTCGGCATTCACCCCTCCACTTT. The encoded protein is CASSPPQGRHSPLHF.

Turning to this clone: Sequence at one end of the junction differs from germline and may be a read error. This same CDR3 is encoded by further DNA sequences in the sample. V is TRBV7-9 and J is TRBJ1-2; D not certain. The CDR3 consists of 13 residues. The germline V gene encodes CDR1 SEHNR and CDR2 FQNEAQ (reference sequence). The CDR3 region has the DNA TGTGCCAGCAGTTTAGGCGGAAACTATGGCTACACCTTC. It specifies CASSLGGNYGYTF.

This sequence joins TRBV18 and TRBJ1-2, with TRBD1 matching over 7 bases. Germline V gene lookup returns CDR1 KGHSH and CDR2 LQKENI. The V gene end was trimmed by 1 base and the J gene end by 7 bases; junction bases not matched to a gene: 9. The CDR3 is 15 residues long. CDR3 sequence (DNA): TGTGCCAGCTCACCACAAGCAGGGGGAAGATCTGGCTACACCTTC. Protein product: CASSPQAGGRSGYTF.

The table lists this clone with a count of one. The chain employs TRBV6-2 or TRBV6-3 and TRBJ1-1; D remains unclear. In germline, CDR1 is MNHEY, CDR2 SVGEGT. The CDR3 runs to 13 residues. The V and J ends lost 2 bases and 6 bases respectively, with 10 bases between them. CDR3 sequence: CASSYGRVAEAFF. Here the CDR3 DNA reads TGTGCCAGCAGTTACGGGCGGGTCGCTGAAGCTTTCTTT.

The J gene is TRBJ1-3, the V gene TRBV9; D is uncertain. CDR3 length: 15 residues. V lost 0 bases and J lost 0, with 7 bases in between. The germline CDR1 and CDR2 sequences are SGDLS and YYNGEE. The CDR3 DNA is TGTGCCAGCAGCGTAGGTGGCAGCTCTGGAAACACCATATATTTT. It encodes CASSVGGSSGNTIYF.

The CDR3, as DNA: TGTGCCAGCAGGACAGGCGGTGAAAAACTGTTTTTT. Translated, it gives CASRTGGEKLFF. The chain employs TRBV6-6 and TRBJ1-4, with a weak D call TRBD1 (6 bases). The CDR3 sequence is 12 residues long. With 6 bases removed from V and 7 bases from J, the gap between germline ends came to 9 bases. From germline, CDR1 is MNHNY and CDR2 SVGAGI (reference sequence).

This chain joins TRBV23-1 and TRBJ2-7, with 7 bases lining up with TRBD1. TRBV23-1 is marked as an open reading frame, function uncertain. This CDR3 has 13 amino acids. V shed 10 bases and J 4 bases; nucleotides not matched to a gene: 10. DNA for the CDR3: TGCGCCATCCAGGGGACAGACAGTTACGAGCAGTACGTC. It yields the protein CAIQGTDSYEQYV.